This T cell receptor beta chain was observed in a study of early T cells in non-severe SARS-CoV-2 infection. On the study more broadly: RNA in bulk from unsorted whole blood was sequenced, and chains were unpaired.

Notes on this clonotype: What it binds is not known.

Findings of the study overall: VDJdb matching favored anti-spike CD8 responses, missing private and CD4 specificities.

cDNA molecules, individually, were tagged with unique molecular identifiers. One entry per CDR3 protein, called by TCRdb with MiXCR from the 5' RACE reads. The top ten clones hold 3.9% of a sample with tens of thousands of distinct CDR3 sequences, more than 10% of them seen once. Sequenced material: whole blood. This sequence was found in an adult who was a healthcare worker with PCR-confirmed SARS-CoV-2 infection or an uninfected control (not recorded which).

The CDR3 loop is CSPWGGLGYNEQFF. The CDR3 DNA follows: TGCAGCCCCTGGGGGGGGTTAGGCTACAATGAGCAGTTCTTC. V gene TRBV29-1 combines with J gene TRBJ2-1; 7 bases are shared with TRBD2. CDR1 and CDR2 (germline): SQVTM, ANQGSEA. J was trimmed by 3 bases and V by 8 bases; bases with no gene match: 10. This CDR3 has 14 amino acids.